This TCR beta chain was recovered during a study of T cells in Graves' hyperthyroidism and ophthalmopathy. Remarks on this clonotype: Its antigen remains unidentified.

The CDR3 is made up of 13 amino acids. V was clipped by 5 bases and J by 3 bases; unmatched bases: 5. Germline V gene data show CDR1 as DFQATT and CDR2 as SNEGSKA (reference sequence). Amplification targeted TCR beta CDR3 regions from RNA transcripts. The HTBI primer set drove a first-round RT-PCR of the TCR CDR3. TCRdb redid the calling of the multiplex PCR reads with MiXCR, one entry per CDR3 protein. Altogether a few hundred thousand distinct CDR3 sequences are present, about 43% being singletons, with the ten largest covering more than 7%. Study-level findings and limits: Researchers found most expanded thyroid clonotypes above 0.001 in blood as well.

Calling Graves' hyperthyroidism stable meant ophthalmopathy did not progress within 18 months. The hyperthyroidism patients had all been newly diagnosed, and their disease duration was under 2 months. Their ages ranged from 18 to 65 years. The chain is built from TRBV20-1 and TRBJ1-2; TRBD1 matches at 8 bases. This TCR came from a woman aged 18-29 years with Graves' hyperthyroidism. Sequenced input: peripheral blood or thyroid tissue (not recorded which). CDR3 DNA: TGCAGTGCTGGACAGGGAACGGACTATGGCTACACCTTC. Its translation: CSAGQGTDYGYTF.